Shown below are 17 T cell receptor beta chains from a single sample sequenced in a study of T cell repertoires in cytomegalovirus infection. TCRdb used MiXCR to reprocess the reads, holding one entry per CDR3 protein. The sample has approximately 310,000 distinct CDR3 sequences, approximately 25% seen once; the top ten hold 10% to 15%. Their antigen targets remain unknown. The sequences come from cultured PBMCs, collected from culture after CMV antigen stimulation. The receptors here all came from a human donor in good health (CMV status not recorded). Some clones in this sample may be carry-over from other donors' samples.

The chain couples TRBV6-4 to TRBJ2-3, with 12 bases identical to TRBD1. The CDR3 has 15 residues. Germline V gene sequence: CDR1 MRHNA, CDR2 SNTAGT. V dropped 7 bases and J dropped 5; count of bases not matched to a gene: 7. For the CDR3, the DNA is TGTGCCAGCAACCAAGGGACAGGGGGCATAGATACGCAGTATTTT. Its protein product is CASNQGTGGIDTQYF.

The chain combines TRBV7-2 with TRBJ1-1; perhaps TRBD1 as D (6 bases). Germline V gene lookup returns CDR1 SGHTA and CDR2 FQGNSA. With 3 bases removed from V and 4 bases from J, the gap between germline ends came to 12 bases. The length of the CDR3 is 14 residues. In DNA, the CDR3 is TGTGCCAGCAGCTTTCAGGGGCAGGGCACTGAAGCTTTCTTT. This encodes CASSFQGQGTEAFF.

There are a few counts of this clonotype. The J gene is TRBJ1-1, the V gene TRBV12-3 or TRBV12-4, with TRBD1 as a possible D gene (5 bases). Trimming cost V 6 bases and J 6 bases, with 11 bases left between them. The CDR3 consists of 12 residues. The CDR3 DNA reads as TGTGCCAGCAGAGCAGGGTTAGCTGAAGCTTTCTTT. Its translation is CASRAGLAEAFF.

This clonotype was seen only once. This chain uses TRBV11-2 with TRBJ2-7; D might be TRBD1 (6 bases). Germline V lookup: CDR1 SGHAT, CDR2 FQNNGV. CDR3 length: 13 amino acids. Trimming stripped 5 bases from V and 0 bases from J, with 8 bases between. CDR3 bases: TGTGCCAGCAGCCGGGACACCTCCTACGAGCAGTACGTC. It translates to CASSRDTSYEQYV.

This clonotype was detected ten times or more. This chain connects TRBV7-2 to TRBJ2-7; 13 positions agree with TRBD2. CDR1 and CDR2 (germline): SGHTA, FQGNSA. The CDR3 totals 17 residues. Germline trimming cut 7 bases from V and 5 bases from J; bases unmatched to any gene: 14. CDR3 region: CASTTRRGLAGTDEQYF. CDR3 DNA sequence: TGTGCCAGCACTACAAGACGGGGACTAGCGGGAACCGACGAGCAGTACTTC.

The chain links TRBV30 to TRBJ1-6, with TRBD1 as a possible D gene (5 bases). Trimming removed 2 bases from V and 6 bases from J, with 11 bases in between. There are 14 residues in the CDR3. The germline V gene has CDR1 GTSNPN and CDR2 SVGIG (reference sequence). The CDR3 reads CAWSLEGSNSPLHF. In DNA, the CDR3 is TGTGCCTGGAGTTTGGAGGGGAGTAATTCACCCCTCCACTTT.

The rearrangement links TRBV6-5 to TRBJ2-1; 9 positions match TRBD2. The CDR3 contains 18 residues. Germline-derived CDR1 and CDR2 are MNHEY and SVGAGI. Germline trimming cut 6 bases from V and 0 bases from J; bases unmatched to any gene: 12. CDR3 region: CASRSTASGEGSYNEQFF. CDR3 coding DNA: TGTGCCAGCAGATCAACCGCTAGCGGGGAGGGCTCCTACAATGAGCAGTTCTTC.

This clonotype was counted between two and nine times. The V and J genes are TRBV7-2 and TRBJ2-1, with 9 bases lining up with TRBD1. This CDR3 has 15 residues. The V gene's germline CDR1 is SGHTA and CDR2 FQGNSA. V lost 6 bases, J lost 3 bases, and 6 bases stayed unmatched. CDR3 sequence (DNA): TGTGCCAGCAGTTCGGACAGGGGACTCTACAATGAGCAGTTCTTC. Protein product: CASSSDRGLYNEQFF.

V usage is TRBV7-2 and J usage is TRBJ2-1, with 10 bases aligning to TRBD1. This CDR3 is 15 amino acids long. The V segment lost 3 bases and the J segment 8 bases; nucleotides outside the gene matches: 7. Germline lookup yields CDR1 SGHTA and CDR2 FQGNSA. The chain's CDR3 is CASSFSGTGVDEQFF. The CDR3 DNA reads as TGTGCCAGCAGCTTCTCTGGGACAGGGGTTGATGAGCAGTTCTTC.

This clonotype was seen at least ten times. The genes are TRBV6-5 and TRBJ1-1; D gene ambiguous. V was clipped by 2 bases and J by 0 bases, with 7 bases between them. The CDR3 consists of 14 residues. Germline V CDR1 and CDR2: MNHEY, SVGAGI. CDR3 region: CASSYGRVNTEAFF. The CDR3 bases are TGTGCCAGCAGTTACGGCCGGGTGAACACTGAAGCTTTCTTT.

Many counts were recorded for this clonotype. The V call is TRBV10-3, the J call TRBJ1-4, with D hard to call. The CDR3 spans 13 residues. V lost 5 bases to trimming and J lost 6 bases, with 10 bases between them. Germline loops: CDR1 ENHRY, CDR2 SYGVKD. The CDR3 spells CAISLTADEKLFF. The CDR3 DNA sequence: TGTGCCATCAGTCTCACAGCGGATGAAAAACTGTTTTTT.

The chain combines TRBV18 with TRBJ1-5; 7 nucleotides agree with TRBD1. J was trimmed by 5 bases and V by 3 bases; bases with no gene match: 4. The CDR3 runs to 14 residues. Germline-derived CDR1 and CDR2 are KGHSH and LQKENI. CDR3 residues: CASSPEQGYQPQHF. CDR3 nucleotide sequence: TGTGCCAGCTCACCGGAACAGGGGTATCAGCCCCAGCATTTT.

The chain couples TRBV5-1 to TRBJ2-6; D is unclear. The CDR3 covers 15 residues. The V gene's germline CDR1 is SGHRS and CDR2 YFSETQ. The ends were cut back, 4 bases at V and 1 base at J, with 9 bases in the middle. The CDR3 DNA follows: TGCGCCAGCAGCGCTAGGTCTTCTGGGGCCAACGTCCTGACTTTC. Translating it yields CASSARSSGANVLTF.

The chain is built from TRBV4-3 and TRBJ1-4, with D tentatively TRBD1 (5 bases). This CDR3 contains 16 residues. Trimming cost V 0 bases and J 0 bases, with 8 bases left between them. CDR1 is LGHNA and CDR2 is YSLEER in the germline V gene. The CDR3 nucleotides are TGCGCCAGCAGCCAAGATTTGACAGCAACTAATGAAAAACTGTTTTTT. Residues: CASSQDLTATNEKLFF.

This chain connects TRBV6-2 or TRBV6-3 to TRBJ1-5; D is unresolved. The CDR3 contains 15 residues. Germline V CDR1 and CDR2: MNHEY, SVGEGT. V was pared by 5 bases and J by 4 bases, with 15 bases between. The CDR3 loop is CASSASLVGNQPQHF. The CDR3 nucleotides are TGTGCCAGCAGTGCCAGTCTGGTTGGGAATCAGCCCCAGCATTTT.

This clonotype was counted many times. V and J are TRBV7-2 and TRBJ2-7; TRBD2 might be the D (5 bases). The CDR3 has 14 amino acids. Trimming took 5 bases from V and 1 from J, leaving 12 bases between them. In germline, CDR1 is SGHTA, CDR2 FQGNSA. The CDR3 nucleotides are TGTGCCAGCAGCACTAGGACGACTTCCTACGAGCAGTACTTC. Its translation is CASSTRTTSYEQYF.

This clonotype was counted only a few times. The V call is TRBV6-5, the J call TRBJ2-2; TRBD2 matches 9 bases. Germline values: CDR1 MNHEY, CDR2 SVGAGI. The J segment lost 6 bases and the V segment lost 6 bases, leaving 17 bases of the junction unmatched. The CDR3 sequence is 18 residues long. The CDR3 protein is CASREKAGGTLAAGELFF. Here the CDR3 DNA reads TGTGCCAGCAGGGAAAAAGCGGGAGGCACCTTAGCTGCCGGGGAGCTGTTTTTT.